This T cell receptor (beta chain) appears in the sequencing data of a study of blood T cell repertoires in COVID-19. Study summary: COVID-19 samples collected from the United States, Italy and Spain covered acute and convalescent phases. From T cells, B-cell-depleted T cells, or PBMCs came the material, which was cDNA or gDNA.

This table comes from immunoSEQ multiplex PCR, and its TCRdb copy is limited to in-frame clones, with some not included. Of about 110,000 clones in the sample, roughly 80% are singletons; the top ten hold under 25%. The clonotype comes from a man aged 65-85 years with active or convalescent COVID-19. The sequenced sample was peripheral blood.

The CDR3: CASSSGLAEQETQYF. CDR3 DNA: TGTGCCAGTAGTAGCGGCCTAGCGGAGCAAGAGACCCAGTACTTC. The genes are TRBV19 and TRBJ2-5, with 7 nucleotides matching TRBD2. The CDR3 length is 15 residues. Per the germline V gene, CDR1 is LNHDA and CDR2 is SQIVND (reference sequence). With V trimmed by 4 bases and J by 2 bases, 7 bases remained unmatched.